A selection of T cell receptor beta chains follows, all from one sample in a study of cytotoxic CD8 clonotypes in ibrutinib-treated CLL. Some clones are missing from TCRdb's copy, which holds only in-frame ones; the method was immunoSEQ multiplex PCR. The sample includes 50,000 or so clones, around 60% of them seen just once. Sample: PBMCs, taken after 24 months of ibrutinib treatment. The origin of the receptors is a human donor with chronic lymphocytic leukemia. CDR3s include the opening cysteine and the closing phenylalanine or tryptophan. Fields, in order: J gene, V gene, clone size, D gene, CDR3 DNA, CDR3 protein. D genes are given only for firm matches. Part of the rows lack a size; the others show once, few, many or a class for expanded clones.

>TRBJ1-2|TRBV6-5|.|TRBD1
TGTGCCAGCAGGCCCAGGGGGCAGGGTGGCTACACCTTC
CASRPRGQGGYTF
>TRBJ2-1|TRBV2|.|TRBD2
TGTGCCAGCAGCCCGGGACTAGCGGGGGACAGTGAGCAGTTCTTC
CASSPGLAGDSEQFF
>TRBJ1-1|TRBV29-1|.|.
TGCAGCGCCCTGGGGACCCAAAGGGCTTTCTTT
CSALGTQRAFF
>TRBJ2-2|TRBV4-1|few|TRBD2
TGCGCCAGCAGCCAAGGGGCTAGCGGGGGGGCGGCCGGGGAGCTGTTTTTT
CASSQGASGGAAGELFF
>TRBJ2-1|TRBV5-4|few|.
TGTGCCAGCAGCTTGGCGGGGGGCGCAGGGAATGAGCAGTTCTTC
CASSLAGGAGNEQFF
>TRBJ2-7|TRBV19|.|.
TGTGCCAGTAGTATCCCGGAAGGGGGCGAGCAGTACTTC
CASSIPEGGEQYF
>TRBJ2-7|TRBV6-1|.|.
TGTGCCAGCAATCCTCGACTCGAATACGAGCAGTACTTC
CASNPRLEYEQYF
>TRBJ1-2|TRBV19|many|.
TGTGCCAGTAGTGGCAGGTCCGGTGGCTACACCTTC
CASSGRSGGYTF
>TRBJ1-2|TRBV5-4|.|.
TGTGCCAGCAGGGCTGTGGGGGAGGTCAGTGGCTACACCTTC
CASRAVGEVSGYTF
>TRBJ2-7|TRBV7-6|.|.
TGTGCCAGCAGCTTAGGACCCATCCCGGCAAACGAGCAGTACTTC
CASSLGPIPANEQYF
>TRBJ2-7|TRBV4-1|.|.
TGTGCCAGCAGCTCAGGGGCCGAGCAGTACTTC
CASSSGAEQYF
>TRBJ2-7|TRBV7-6|few|TRBD2
TGTGCCAGCAGCTTAGGGGGGGGTGACCTTTACGAGCAGTACTTC
CASSLGGGDLYEQYF
>TRBJ2-1|TRBV11-2|.|.
TGTGCCAGCAGCTTAGGGACCACACGGAATGAGCAGTTCTTC
CASSLGTTRNEQFF
>TRBJ1-6|TRBV19|.|.
TGTGCCAGTAGTCAGAACAGGGTTAATTCACCCCTCCACTTT
CASSQNRVNSPLHF
>TRBJ2-3|TRBV29-1|.|TRBD1
TGCAGCGTTCGGGGGACAGGGGGCGTCGCCACAGATACGCAGTATTTT
CSVRGTGGVATDTQYF
>TRBJ2-1|TRBV7-9|.|.
TGTGCCAGCAGCCGAGAAGGGCAATACAATGAGCAGTTCTTC
CASSREGQYNEQFF
>TRBJ1-4|TRBV5-1|once|.
TGCGCCAGCAGCTTGGCAGGGACTTTGGGGGAAAAACTGTTTTTT
CASSLAGTLGEKLFF
>TRBJ2-7|TRBV6-5|.|TRBD2
TGTGCCAGCAGTCTCCTAGCGGGGGGGCCTTACGAGCAGTACTTC
CASSLLAGGPYEQYF
>TRBJ1-6|TRBV5-6|.|.
TGTGCCAGCAGCTACGGGACACGGGGATTGAATTCACCCCTCCACTTT
CASSYGTRGLNSPLHF
>TRBJ2-3|TRBV4-1|once|TRBD2
TGCGCCAGCAGCCAATCCCGACTAGCGGGGGGGCGGGGAGATACGCAGTATTTT
CASSQSRLAGGRGDTQYF
>TRBJ2-1|TRBV5-1|.|.
TGCGCCAGCAGCTTGTCAGGGGATACCTACAATGAGCAGTTCTTC
CASSLSGDTYNEQFF
>TRBJ1-3|TRBV7-8|few|.
TGTGCCAGCAGCTTAAGCCCGGGAGGAAACACCATATATTTT
CASSLSPGGNTIYF
>TRBJ1-4|TRBV6-1|.|.
TGTGCCAGCAGTGAGCCGGGACTGACGAATGAAAAACTGTTTTTT
CASSEPGLTNEKLFF
>TRBJ2-2|TRBV10-3|.|.
TGTGCCATCAGTGAGTCTGGCTATAACACCGGGGAGCTGTTTTTT
CAISESGYNTGELFF
>TRBJ1-4|TRBV7-8|once|.
TGTGCCAGCAGCTTACGAGGGGGGCTAATCGAAAAACTGTTTTTT
CASSLRGGLIEKLFF
>TRBJ1-5|TRBV6-1|.|TRBD1
TGTGCCAGCAGTGAAGGACAGGGGCGGTTTGGGAGCAATCAGCCCCAGCATTTT
CASSEGQGRFGSNQPQHF
>TRBJ2-5|TRBV5-1|medium-sized|.
TGCGCCAGCAGTGTTCCAGGGGAGGAGACCCAGTACTTC
CASSVPGEETQYF
>TRBJ1-3|TRBV2|.|.
TGTGCCAGCAGTGAAGGGGGAAACACCATATATTTT
CASSEGGNTIYF
>TRBJ1-1|TRBV7-6|.|.
TGTGCCAGCAGCATACTGGACGGGAGGACTGAAGCTTTCTTT
CASSILDGRTEAFF
>TRBJ2-3|TRBV5-4|.|TRBD1
TGTGCCAGCAGCCAGGGGGCCCATACGCAGTATTTT
CASSQGAHTQYF
>TRBJ2-5|TRBV5-4|.|.
TGTGCCAGCTCTCTGGGGGGTTATGGCCAAGAGACCCAGTACTTC
CASSLGGYGQETQYF
>TRBJ2-5|TRBV6-5|.|TRBD2
TGTGCCAGCAGTCAGCGGGGGGGCCCGGAGACCCAGTACTTC
CASSQRGGPETQYF
>TRBJ1-2|TRBV19|.|.
TGTGCCAGTAGTATCCAGCGGGAACGGGGCTACACCTTC
CASSIQRERGYTF
>TRBJ1-6|TRBV5-8|few|.
TGTGCCAGCAGCTTGGGGCCAATTAATTCACCCCTCCACTTT
CASSLGPINSPLHF
>TRBJ1-1|TRBV4-2|few|.
TGTGCCAGCAGCCAAGAAGAAAGGCAGGCTTTAGAAGCTTTCTTT
CASSQEERQALEAFF
>TRBJ1-1|TRBV4-2|.|.
TGTGCCAGCAGCCACGGACATGGGGCCGACAGGACTGAAGCTTTCTTT
CASSHGHGADRTEAFF
>TRBJ1-2|TRBV5-1|few|.
TGCGCCAGCGCCAATGACCTGTATGGCTACACCTTC
CASANDLYGYTF
>TRBJ2-7|TRBV7-9|few|TRBD2
TGTGCCAGCAGCTTATCTAGCGGGGGGTCCCCCTTCAACGAGCAGTACTTC
CASSLSSGGSPFNEQYF
>TRBJ2-3|TRBV6-5|.|.
TGTGCCAGCAGTTACTCGTTCCGGGCCCCCCAGGATACGCAGTATTTT
CASSYSFRAPQDTQYF
>TRBJ1-3|TRBV29-1|.|TRBD1
TGCAGCGCTCAGACAGGGTCTGGAAACACCATATATTTT
CSAQTGSGNTIYF
>TRBJ1-5|TRBV11-2|.|.
TGTGCCAGCAGCTTAGAGGGGCTTAGCAATCAGCCCCAGCATTTT
CASSLEGLSNQPQHF
>TRBJ2-6|TRBV6-9|.|.
TGTGCCAGCAGTTTGTTACGCTTACGACAAAGTCGGGCCAACGTCCTGACTTTC
CASSLLRLRQSRANVLTF
>TRBJ1-6|TRBV6-1|.|TRBD1
TGTGCCAGCAGCCGCGTACAGGGGACGTCACCCCTCCACTTT
CASSRVQGTSPLHF
>TRBJ2-6|TRBV5-1|.|.
TGCGCCAGCAGGCCTTTAGTAGCCCCTGGTGGGGCCAACGTCCTGACTTTC
CASRPLVAPGGANVLTF
>TRBJ2-5|TRBV5-1|.|TRBD1
TGCGCCAGCAGCCAGGGACAGCTTCAAGAGACCCAGTACTTC
CASSQGQLQETQYF
>TRBJ1-3|TRBV11-2|.|.
TGTGCCAGCAGCTTAGACCCGACCGGAAACACCATATATTTT
CASSLDPTGNTIYF
>TRBJ2-3|TRBV2|.|TRBD2
TGTGCCAGCACCCTTGGACTAGCGGGGTCAGATACGCAGTATTTT
CASTLGLAGSDTQYF
>TRBJ2-7|TRBV6-1|few|.
TGTGCCAGCAGTGAATCGCCCGGGGGAGGTTACTACGAGCAGTACTTC
CASSESPGGGYYEQYF
>TRBJ2-2|TRBV6-6|.|TRBD1
TGTGCCAGCAGATCCGGGACAGGGGGTGGGACCGGGGAGCTGTTTTTT
CASRSGTGGGTGELFF
>TRBJ2-1|TRBV5-4|few|.
TGTGCCAGCAGCGTCGGGAGCTACAATGAGCAGTTCTTC
CASSVGSYNEQFF